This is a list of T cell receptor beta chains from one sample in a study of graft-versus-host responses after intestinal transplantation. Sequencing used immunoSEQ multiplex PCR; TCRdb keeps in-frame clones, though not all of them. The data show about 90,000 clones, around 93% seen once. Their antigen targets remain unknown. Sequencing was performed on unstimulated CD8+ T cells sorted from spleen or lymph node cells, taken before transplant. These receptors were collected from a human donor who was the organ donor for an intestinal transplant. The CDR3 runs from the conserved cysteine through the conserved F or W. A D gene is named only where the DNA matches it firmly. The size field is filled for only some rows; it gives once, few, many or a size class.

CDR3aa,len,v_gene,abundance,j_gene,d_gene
CASSLDLRTSGRSYNEQFF,19,TRBV7-9,NA,TRBJ2-1,TRBD2
CASSFGGGHQPQHF,14,TRBV7-2,NA,TRBJ1-5,NA
CASSLYRGQDYGYTF,15,TRBV5-5,once,TRBJ1-2,TRBD1
CASRGPGDSPLHF,13,TRBV27,NA,TRBJ1-6,NA
CASSAWDRVPKKYPGANVLTF,21,TRBV9,once,TRBJ2-6,TRBD1
CASSIVMGRLQETQYF,16,TRBV19,NA,TRBJ2-5,NA
CASSLAGTATEAFF,14,TRBV11-2,NA,TRBJ1-1,TRBD1
CASLSGRINNEQFF,14,TRBV2,NA,TRBJ2-1,TRBD2
CASSFRLAGSQDTQYF,16,TRBV19,NA,TRBJ2-3,TRBD2
CASSGEPGGSYEQYF,15,TRBV9,NA,NA,TRBD2
CASSDRGFRVYEQYF,15,TRBV28,NA,TRBJ2-7,TRBD1
CALDRMWGTEAFF,13,TRBV30,NA,TRBJ1-1,NA
CASSDRRTSEGGELFF,16,TRBV19,NA,TRBJ2-2,TRBD2
CASGPLWPQHF,11,TRBV12-5,NA,TRBJ1-5,NA
CASSQVTSGNDTQYF,15,TRBV4-2,NA,TRBJ2-3,TRBD2
CASRGISGSPIFTDTQYF,18,TRBV11-2,NA,TRBJ2-3,TRBD2
CATQAGGGTDTQYF,14,TRBV19,NA,TRBJ2-3,TRBD1
CASSVALAGAGEQFF,15,TRBV13,NA,TRBJ2-1,TRBD2
CASSGTGSGNTIYF,14,TRBV9,NA,TRBJ1-3,NA
CSVDFRTSGSYNEQFF,16,TRBV29-1,NA,TRBJ2-1,TRBD2
CASSLVGLAGAGGTDTQYF,19,TRBV5-8,NA,TRBJ2-3,TRBD2
CSALIGSNEQYF,12,TRBV29-1,few,TRBJ2-7,NA
CASSGGGSSNQPQHF,15,TRBV9,NA,TRBJ1-5,NA
CASSDGQGPYGYTF,14,TRBV2,NA,TRBJ1-2,TRBD1
CASSAGPVYGYTF,13,TRBV9,NA,TRBJ1-2,NA
CASSYSEETDTQYF,14,TRBV6-5,NA,TRBJ2-3,NA
CASSQDQASGSFSTDTQYF,19,TRBV4-1,NA,TRBJ2-3,TRBD2
CASADREFSYEQYF,14,TRBV28,NA,TRBJ2-7,TRBD1
CASSYEPGTDTQYF,14,TRBV9,NA,TRBJ2-3,NA
CAILGTGEYEQYF,13,TRBV28,NA,TRBJ2-7,TRBD1
CAWSISGGDYGYTF,14,TRBV30,NA,TRBJ1-2,TRBD1
CASSTTGGMDEQYF,14,TRBV19,NA,TRBJ2-7,TRBD1
CASGGTTSDNKNIQYF,16,TRBV2,NA,TRBJ2-4,TRBD2
CASSGTDTRYF,11,TRBV11-3,NA,TRBJ2-3,NA
CASSPQGSEQYF,12,TRBV18,NA,TRBJ2-7,NA
CASSQAGQGPYEQYF,15,TRBV4-1,NA,TRBJ2-7,TRBD1
CATSLPGHRFGANVLTF,17,TRBV10-3,NA,TRBJ2-6,NA
CASRDRGPDTQYF,13,TRBV6-1,NA,TRBJ2-3,TRBD1